This T cell receptor (beta chain) originates from a study of response to subunit inactivated influenza vaccine. The CDR3 is 15 residues long. Germline lookup yields CDR1 MGHRA and CDR2 YSYEKL. V was trimmed by 1 base and J by 1 base, leaving 10 bases between them. TCRdb redid the calling of the RT-PCR reads with MiXCR, one entry per CDR3 protein. The data contain 500,000 to 600,000 distinct CDR3 sequences, 11% of them singletons. These data were also reused for a study on T cells expressing NK-cell markers. As that study records: Generation of TCR beta cDNA was performed by 5'RACE template switching incorporating UMIs. For about six donors, the dominant NKG2C+ clonotypes made up roughly 1.0-8% of their CD8+ T cells. The leading position in the CD3+CD56-NKG2C+ fraction of several donors also went to these clonotypes.

The sequencing here drew on PBMCs from blood, taken on the day of vaccination. The source of this sequence is a man aged 45-60 years who received an inactivated influenza vaccine. The chain is built from TRBV4-1 and TRBJ1-2, with no clear D. CDR3 region: CASSQGGASNYGYTF. CDR3 nucleotide sequence: TGCGCCAGCAGCCAAGGGGGAGCCAGTAACTATGGCTACACCTTC.